This TCR beta chain emerged from a study of vaccination and CD4 T cells after COVID-19. Study as a whole: Blood was drawn a median around 72 days post second dose, range 14 to 241.

Deletions cut 4 bases from V and 0 bases from J, with 12 bases between. The germline V gene encodes CDR1 DFQATT and CDR2 SNEGSKA (reference sequence). CDR3 length equals 14 residues. Stated treatment: roughly 10-day PBMC culture with coronavirus spike peptide pools or control peptides (ViraFEST assay). With the Oncomine TCR Beta short-read assay, DNA from cultured CD4+ T cells was sequenced. One entry per CDR3 protein results from TCRdb running MiXCR on the PCR reads. The data contain some 20,000 distinct CDR3 sequences, 40% to 50% of them singletons. In its sample, this clonotype was seen once. Its antigen is as yet unknown.

This sequence originates from a human donor who received a COVID-19 vaccine. The J gene is TRBJ1-2, the V gene TRBV20-1, with D hard to call. This sample comprised CD4+ T cells from blood, cultured in vitro, obtained before SARS-CoV-2 vaccination. DNA for the CDR3: TGCAGTGCTATCCACAGCCCGCCTAACTATGGCTACACCTTC. It yields the protein CSAIHSPPNYGYTF.